The subject of this entry is one TCR beta chain. Primers included in the PCR were 60 Vbeta and 13 Jbeta primers. Only in-frame clones appear in the TCRdb table, and some are missing; sequencing was by immunoSEQ multiplex PCR. The data contain under 200,000 clones, roughly 77% of them singletons. This entry is derived from a study of cytomegalovirus exposure and HLA in healthy donors. CDR1 is SGHRS and CDR2 is YFSETQ in the germline V gene. V lost 4 bases to trimming and J lost 2 bases, with 13 bases between them. CDR3 length: 15 residues. The sample comprised PBMCs. This clonotype originated in a woman between 18 and 29 years old in good health and CMV-seronegative. V usage is TRBV5-1 and J usage is TRBJ2-1; the D gene is possibly TRBD1 (6 bases). Written as DNA, the CDR3 is TGCGCCAGCAGCCCTCAGGGGTACACCTACAATGAGCAGTTCTTC. This sequence encodes CASSPQGYTYNEQFF.